The 31 T cell receptor beta chains given below trace back to one sample, sequenced in a study of T cells in Graves' hyperthyroidism and ophthalmopathy. Amplification of TCR beta CDR3 regions used RNA as the template. The TCR CDR3 first-round RT-PCR relied on the HTBI primer set. MiXCR was run by TCRdb on the multiplex PCR reads, yielding one entry per CDR3 protein. The sample has about 290,000 distinct CDR3 sequences; less than 20% are singletons. Specimen: blood. The receptor source for this set is a man aged 45-65 years with Graves' ophthalmopathy.

This clonotype appeared a few times. V and J are TRBV15 and TRBJ2-1; 11 bases agree with TRBD1. Germline V CDR1 and CDR2: LNHNV, YYDKDF (reference sequence). The junction had 11 bases not matched to a gene; V was cut back by 8 bases and J by 2 bases. The CDR3 runs to 17 residues. CDR3 in amino acids: CATLDRGRGGTYNEQFF. Here the CDR3 DNA reads TGTGCCACCTTGGACAGGGGGCGCGGAGGTACCTACAATGAGCAGTTCTTC.

Written as DNA, the CDR3 is TGTGCCAGCATTGTCCCCCTTTACGAGCAGTACTTC. Translating it yields CASIVPLYEQYF. The J gene is TRBJ2-7, the V gene TRBV14; D not resolved. V shed 7 bases and J shed 4 bases, with 11 bases lying between them. This CDR3 has 12 residues. From germline, CDR1 is SGHDN and CDR2 FVKESK.

This rearrangement joins TRBV14 to TRBJ2-7; TRBD2 matches 9 bases. Trimming at V came to 4 bases and at J to 7 bases, leaving 14 bases not matched to a gene. This CDR3 region has 16 residues. Germline CDR1 is SGHDN and CDR2 is FVKESK. CDR3: CASSRYSGSHFGEQYF. The CDR3 DNA sequence: TGTGCCAGCAGCCGGTATAGCGGGAGCCACTTTGGGGAGCAGTACTTC.

V and J are TRBV14 and TRBJ1-2; D uncertain. The CDR3 has 14 amino acids. The germline V gene has CDR1 SGHDN and CDR2 FVKESK. V was pared by 0 bases and J by 5 bases, with 10 bases between. CDR3 nucleotide sequence: TGTGCCAGCAGCCAAGATTTTCACGTGTATGGCTACACCTTC. It yields the protein CASSQDFHVYGYTF.

On this clonotype: A junction boundary mismatches the germline segment, possibly from a read error. CDR3 bases: TGCGCCAGCAGCTCTGGGACAGTGAACACTGAAGCTTCCTTT. This encodes CASSSGTVNTEASF. The chain couples TRBV5-1 to TRBJ1-1, with TRBD1 identical over 7 bases. CDR3 length: 14 amino acids. Germline loops: CDR1 SGHRS, CDR2 YFSETQ.

The table lists this clonotype with many counts. The V and J genes are TRBV5-1 and TRBJ1-1; 7 nucleotides line up with TRBD1. This CDR3 spans 14 amino acids. The trim removed 4 bases at V and 1 base at J, leaving 4 bases unmatched. Germline CDR1 is SGHRS and CDR2 is YFSETQ. CDR3 nucleotide sequence: TGCGCCAGCAGCGCGGGACAGACGAACACTGAAGCTTTCTTT. The encoded protein is CASSAGQTNTEAFF.

The chain joins TRBV19 to TRBJ1-1, with D uncertain. The length of the CDR3 is 14 residues. Germline lookup yields CDR1 LNHDA and CDR2 SQIVND (reference sequence). Trimming stripped 6 bases from V and 0 bases from J, with 11 bases between. CDR3 bases: TGTGCCAGTAGCCTTATGACGATGAACACTGAAGCTTTCTTT. Its translation is CASSLMTMNTEAFF.

This clonotype was seen a few times. The genes are TRBV28 and TRBJ1-2, with 7 bases lining up with TRBD1. CDR1 and CDR2 (germline): MDHEN, SYDVKM. The CDR3 consists of 13 residues. Germline trimming cut 10 bases from V and 8 bases from J; bases unmatched to any gene: 13. DNA for the CDR3: TGTGCCATAACGGACAGGAACGGTTACGGCTACACCTTC. Amino acids: CAITDRNGYGYTF.

This rearrangement joins TRBV3-1 to TRBJ2-3; D is unclear. Deletions cut 0 bases from V and 6 bases from J, with 13 bases between. This CDR3 has 15 residues. Germline assignment: CDR1 LGHDT and CDR2 YNNKEL (reference sequence). DNA of the CDR3: TGTGCCAGCAGCCAAGATCGCCCGCCCGGGGATACGCAGTATTTT. As protein: CASSQDRPPGDTQYF.

The genes are TRBV6-1 and TRBJ1-5; 8 bases agree with TRBD1. This CDR3 comprises 13 residues. The J segment lost 4 bases and the V segment lost 6 bases, leaving 2 bases of the junction unmatched. The germline gives CDR1 MNHNS, CDR2 SASEGT. CDR3 amino acids: CASRQGGNQPQHF. The CDR3 DNA sequence: TGTGCCAGCAGACAGGGGGGGAATCAGCCCCAGCATTTT.

J is TRBJ2-1 and V is TRBV15; the D gene is possibly TRBD2 (6 bases). The length of the CDR3 is 16 residues. Per germline, CDR1 LNHNV and CDR2 YYDKDF (reference sequence). V shed 0 bases and J shed 8 bases, with 17 bases lying between them. The CDR3 reads CATSRDSRLEGDEQFF. CDR3 DNA: TGTGCCACCAGCAGAGATTCGAGACTAGAGGGCGATGAGCAGTTCTTC.

The table lists this clonotype with many counts. This rearrangement joins TRBV2 to TRBJ2-1; 8 bases map to TRBD1. From germline, CDR1 is SNHLY and CDR2 FYNNEI. V dropped 1 base and J dropped 6; count of bases not matched to a gene: 5. The CDR3 runs to 15 residues. CDR3: CASSEGTGSINEQFF. The CDR3 DNA is TGTGCCAGCAGTGAAGGGACAGGGTCTATCAATGAGCAGTTCTTC. Full variable domain (rest looked up from reference TRBV2 and TRBJ2-1): EPEVTQTPSHQVTQMGQEVILRCVPISNHLYFYWYRQILGQKVEFLVSFYNNEISEKSEIFDDQFSVERPDGSNFTLKIRSTKLEDSAMYFCASSEGTGSINEQFFGPGTRLTVL.

The CDR3 loop reads CASSLTGTVYGYTF. The CDR3 DNA is TGCGCCAGCAGCTTAACCGGGACAGTCTATGGCTACACCTTC. The rearrangement links TRBV5-1 to TRBJ1-2; 7 bases are a match to TRBD1. The CDR3 covers 14 residues. Per germline, CDR1 SGHRS and CDR2 YFSETQ. J gave up 4 bases and V 2 bases, and 5 bases lay outside the gene matches.

The V and J genes are TRBV11-2 and TRBJ1-1; 10 bases are shared with TRBD1. The CDR3 totals 15 residues. V lost 6 bases and J lost 4; bases outside the gene matches: 8. Germline lookup yields CDR1 SGHAT and CDR2 FQNNGV. CDR3 sequence reads: CASRPTGGESTEAFF. The CDR3 DNA reads as TGTGCCAGCAGACCGACAGGGGGCGAGAGCACTGAAGCTTTCTTT.

This clonotype was seen ten or more times. The J gene is TRBJ2-5, the V gene TRBV11-2; TRBD1 matches at 10 bases. With V trimmed by 5 bases and J by 5 bases, 11 bases remained unmatched. Germline V CDR1 and CDR2: SGHAT, FQNNGV. CDR3 length: 16 amino acids. CDR3 residues: CASSQGGQGNRETQYF. The CDR3 coding sequence is TGTGCCAGCAGCCAGGGGGGACAGGGGAATCGGGAGACCCAGTACTTC.

This clonotype was observed a few times. The chain combines TRBV28 with TRBJ2-7; maybe TRBD1 (5 bases). The CDR3 consists of 14 residues. V was cut by 6 bases and J by 2 bases, with 14 bases left in between. Germline V gene sequence: CDR1 MDHEN, CDR2 SYDVKM. CDR3 sequence reads: CASRPRTLTYEQYF. CDR3 DNA: TGTGCCAGCAGACCCCGGACATTAACCTACGAGCAGTACTTC.

V is TRBV28 and J is TRBJ2-2; 15 nucleotides align to TRBD2. The V gene end was trimmed by 4 bases and the J gene end by 6 bases; junction bases not matched to a gene: 9. The CDR3 extends over 18 amino acids. Germline loops: CDR1 MDHEN, CDR2 SYDVKM. In DNA form, the CDR3 reads TGTGCCAGCAGTTCCCCCTTCGGACTAGCGGGAGGGCCCGGGGAGCTGTTTTTT. Protein product: CASSSPFGLAGGPGELFF.

This clonotype was seen more than once but under ten times. The V and J genes are TRBV6-2 or TRBV6-3 and TRBJ2-1; 11 nucleotides agree with TRBD2. V gave up 1 base and J gave up 5 bases; unmatched junction bases: 4. CDR3 length: 16 amino acids. Germline lookup yields CDR1 MNHEY and CDR2 SVGEGT. CDR3 sequence reads: CASSYFGTSGNNEQFF. For the CDR3, the DNA is TGTGCCAGCAGTTACTTTGGGACTAGCGGAAACAATGAGCAGTTCTTC.

The V gene is TRBV5-1, the J gene TRBJ2-2; 10 nucleotides line up with TRBD2. The V segment lost 4 bases and the J segment 4 bases; nucleotides outside the gene matches: 10. CDR1 and CDR2 (germline): SGHRS, YFSETQ. The length of the CDR3 is 17 residues. For the CDR3, the DNA is TGCGCCAGCAGCAGGGCTAGCGGGAGTTTAGGCACCGGGGAGCTGTTTTTT. Protein product: CASSRASGSLGTGELFF.

This clonotype was detected many times. The rearrangement uses TRBV20-1 and TRBJ2-7; no clear D. With 2 bases removed from V and 6 bases from J, the gap between germline ends came to 17 bases. In germline, CDR1 is DFQATT, CDR2 SNEGSKA (reference sequence). The length of the CDR3 is 14 residues. CDR3 nucleotides: TGCAGTGCTAGAATCCAACTGCTGAGGTTCGAGCAGTACTTC. Encoded protein: CSARIQLLRFEQYF.

As for this clonotype: This may be a read error: a much more frequent sequence differs by one nucleotide. V gene TRBV28 combines with J gene TRBJ1-2, with D perhaps TRBD1 (6 bases). The CDR3 contains 15 residues. Germline CDR1 reads MDHEN; CDR2 reads SYDVKM. V was cut by 4 bases and J by 12 bases, with 24 bases left in between. The CDR3: CASSSPPRGGGGHTF. In nucleotides, the CDR3 is TGTGCCAGCAGTTCCCCCCCGCGGGGGGGGGGGGGCCACACCTTC.

The chain has TRBV7-6 and TRBJ2-3; D is ambiguous. The CDR3 has 13 residues. Trimming took off 6 bases at V and 4 bases at J, with 11 bases between the two ends. Germline loops: CDR1 SGHVS, CDR2 FNYEAQ. CDR3 nucleotides: TGTGCCAGCAGGGACCTTGGCGCAGATACGCAGTATTTT. Protein: CASRDLGADTQYF.

The chain employs TRBV10-3 and TRBJ1-5; D remains unclear. V shed 2 bases and J shed 6 bases, with 8 bases lying between them. The CDR3 is 13 amino acids. Per germline, CDR1 ENHRY and CDR2 SYGVKD. Here the CDR3 DNA reads TGTGCCATCAGTGAGGATTATAGTCAGCCCCAGCATTTT. Its translation: CAISEDYSQPQHF.

The sample holds a few counts of this clonotype. The gene calls are TRBV29-1 and TRBJ2-1; D possibly corresponds to TRBD2 (5 bases). Germline assignment: CDR1 SQVTM and CDR2 ANQGSEA. This CDR3 is built from 13 residues. The CDR3 loop is CAAPADSYNEQFF. CDR3 in DNA: TGCGCCGCGCCAGCGGACTCCTACAATGAGCAGTTCTTC.

This clonotype has more than one count but fewer than ten. CDR3 coding DNA: TGTGCCAGCAGTTTGCAAGGGGGAGGGAGGGGCTACACCTTC. It codes for CASSLQGGGRGYTF. The V and J genes are TRBV28 and TRBJ1-2; possible D gene TRBD1, 6 bases. V was cut by 3 bases and J by 8 bases, with 16 bases left in between. CDR1 MDHEN and CDR2 SYDVKM come from the germline V gene. The CDR3 runs 14 residues.

This clonotype was seen repeatedly, ten times or more. The rearrangement joins TRBV12-3 or TRBV12-4 to TRBJ2-7, with unresolved D. Deletions cut 6 bases from V and 5 bases from J, with 11 bases between. The CDR3 is made up of 12 amino acids. The CDR3 spells CASSHSLNEQYF. The CDR3 DNA reads TGTGCCAGCAGCCACAGCCTGAACGAGCAGTACTTC.

This chain joins TRBV28 and TRBJ2-7; D uncertain. The ends were cut back, 5 bases at V and 6 bases at J, with 11 bases in the middle. The CDR3 has 12 residues. From germline, CDR1 is MDHEN and CDR2 SYDVKM. CDR3 loop: CASSPPLGEQYF. For the CDR3, the DNA is TGTGCCAGCAGTCCCCCCCTCGGCGAGCAGTACTTC.

This clonotype occurred a few times. The V gene is TRBV7-9, the J gene TRBJ1-5, with D possibly matching TRBD1 (5 bases). There are 15 residues in the CDR3. Trimming cost V 4 bases and J 4 bases, with 14 bases left between them. The germline CDR1 and CDR2 sequences are SEHNR and FQNEAQ (reference sequence). The CDR3 protein is CASSSGTTGNQPQHF. Written as DNA, the CDR3 is TGTGCCAGCAGCTCGGGGACCACGGGTAATCAGCCCCAGCATTTT.

This clonotype has a handful of counts. The J gene is TRBJ2-4, the V gene TRBV7-2; TRBD1 matches 8 bases. Germline values: CDR1 SGHTA, CDR2 FQGNSA. V gave up 5 bases and J gave up 9 bases; unmatched junction bases: 6. The CDR3 contains 13 residues. The CDR3 is CASSPSGQGIQYF. CDR3 coding DNA: TGTGCCAGCAGCCCGAGCGGACAGGGCATTCAGTACTTC.

The table lists this clonotype with many counts. The chain uses TRBV2 and TRBJ1-1; D possibly corresponds to TRBD1 (5 bases). This CDR3 has 13 residues. V was trimmed by 5 bases and J by 2 bases, leaving 9 bases between them. The V gene's germline CDR1 is SNHLY and CDR2 FYNNEI. The CDR3 bases are TGTGCCAGCAGTAAGGGGCCTAACACTGAAGCTTTCTTT. It codes for CASSKGPNTEAFF.

This clonotype showed up many times. The chain employs TRBV28 and TRBJ2-1; the D is unclear. From germline, CDR1 is MDHEN and CDR2 SYDVKM. The CDR3 runs to 15 residues. V dropped 2 bases and J dropped 6 bases, with 14 bases sitting between them. The CDR3 DNA sequence: TGTGCCAGCAGTTTAAGCAGAATTTTGTCCAATGAGCAGTTCTTC. Its translation is CASSLSRILSNEQFF.